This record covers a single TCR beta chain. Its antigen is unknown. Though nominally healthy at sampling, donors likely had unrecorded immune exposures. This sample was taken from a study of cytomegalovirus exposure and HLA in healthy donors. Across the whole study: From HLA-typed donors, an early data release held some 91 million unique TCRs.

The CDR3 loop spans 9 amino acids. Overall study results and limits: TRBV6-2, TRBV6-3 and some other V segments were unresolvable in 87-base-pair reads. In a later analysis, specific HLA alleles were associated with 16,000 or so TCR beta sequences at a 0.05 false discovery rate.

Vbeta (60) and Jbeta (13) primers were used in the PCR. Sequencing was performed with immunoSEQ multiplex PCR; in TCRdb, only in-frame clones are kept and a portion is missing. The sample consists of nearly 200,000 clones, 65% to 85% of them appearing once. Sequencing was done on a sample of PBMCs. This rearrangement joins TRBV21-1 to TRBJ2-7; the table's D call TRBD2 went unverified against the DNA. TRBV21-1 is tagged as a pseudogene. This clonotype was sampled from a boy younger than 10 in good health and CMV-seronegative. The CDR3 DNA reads TGTGCCAGCGCGGGGGAGCAGTACTTC. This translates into CASAGEQYF.